These T cell receptor beta chains were read from a single sample in a study of PD-L1 blockade in urothelial cancer. Some clones are missing from TCRdb's copy, which holds only in-frame ones; the method was immunoSEQ multiplex PCR. The top ten clones hold about 2.9% of a sample with 130,000 or so clones, approximately 88% of them seen once. The sample here was PBMCs, taken around atezolizumab (anti-PD-L1) treatment. The receptors derive from a man aged 45-65 years with urothelial cancer. The CDR3 runs from the conserved cysteine through the conserved F or W. A D gene is named only where the DNA matches it firmly. Size is stated for part of the rows, as once, few or many counts, or as a class when the clone is expanded.

>TRBJ2-7|.|TRBV29-1|.
TGCAGCGCTGAGTTGGCACCTTCCTACGAGCAGTACTTC
CSAELAPSYEQYF
>TRBJ2-7|TRBD1|TRBV5-1|once
TGCGCCAGCAGCTTGGACAGGGGGCGCGGTTACGAGCAGTACTTC
CASSLDRGRGYEQYF
>TRBJ2-6|TRBD1|TRBV30|.
TGTGCCTGGTCCGGACAGGGATCTGGGGCCAACGTCCTGACTTTC
CAWSGQGSGANVLTF
>TRBJ2-7|TRBD1|TRBV7-9|.
TGTGCCAGCAGCGTAGGGACAGGGCGGAGGGCCTACGAGCAGTACTTC
CASSVGTGRRAYEQYF
>TRBJ1-4|.|TRBV4-1|.
TGCGCCAGCAGTCGGGCGGGGGAGGGTGAAAAACTGTTTTTT
CASSRAGEGEKLFF
>TRBJ1-2|TRBD1|TRBV28|.
TGTGCCAGCAGTTTCTTAGGGACAGGGGAAGCTGGCTACACCTTC
CASSFLGTGEAGYTF
>TRBJ1-2|.|TRBV11-2|.
TGTGCCAGCAGCCCCCGGGAATGGGATGGCTACACCTTC
CASSPREWDGYTF
>TRBJ2-7|TRBD2|TRBV10-2|.
TGCGCCAGCAGTACCGGGACTAGCGGGTGGTACGAGCAGTACTTC
CASSTGTSGWYEQYF
>TRBJ2-4|TRBD1|TRBV5-1|.
TGCGCCAGCAGCGAGGCATCCGGGACAGGAAAAAACATTCAGTACTTC
CASSEASGTGKNIQYF
>TRBJ2-5|TRBD2|TRBV10-3|once
TGTGCCATCAGCCCAGGACTAGCGGGCCAGGAGACCCAGTACTTC
CAISPGLAGQETQYF
>TRBJ2-2|TRBD2|TRBV5-1|.
TGCGCCAGCAGCTTGGGTAGCGGGAGCTCGAACACCGGGGAGCTGTTTTTT
CASSLGSGSSNTGELFF
>TRBJ1-5|.|TRBV21-1|.
TGTGCCAGCAGCATACCAGGACAGGGCGGCAATCAGCCCCAGCATTTT
CASSIPGQGGNQPQHF
>TRBJ2-3|.|TRBV23-1|.
TGCGCCAGCAGTCTACAGATCACAGATACGCAGTATTTT
CASSLQITDTQYF
>TRBJ2-5|.|TRBV9|.
TGTGCCAGCAGCGTAGGCAGGTTACAAGAGACCCAGTACTTC
CASSVGRLQETQYF
>TRBJ2-7|TRBD2|TRBV27|.
TGTGCCAGCAGTTTAGGTAGTAGCGGGAACGCGGGGTACGAGCAGTACTTC
CASSLGSSGNAGYEQYF
>TRBJ2-1|.|TRBV5-1|.
TGCGCCAGCAGCCCACGTTTAGCCGCGAGCTCCTACAATGAGCAGTTCTTC
CASSPRLAASSYNEQFF
>TRBJ1-6|.|TRBV2|.
TGTGCCAGCTGTCCGGGGGATAGTTCACCCCTCCACTTT
CASCPGDSSPLHF
>TRBJ1-1|.|TRBV15|once
TGTGCCACCAGGGGAATCAGGGGTATGAACACTGAAGCTTTCTTT
CATRGIRGMNTEAFF
>TRBJ2-5|TRBD1|TRBV30|once
TGTGCCTGGGGATCAGGGGGCGCAGAGACCCAGTACTTC
CAWGSGGAETQYF
>TRBJ2-5|.|TRBV18|once
TGTGCCAGCTCACCAAGGAGGCAAGAGACCCAGTACTTC
CASSPRRQETQYF
>TRBJ1-1|.|TRBV6-6|.
TGTGCCAGCAGTGGAAGGGGAATGAACACTGAAGCTTTCTTT
CASSGRGMNTEAFF
>TRBJ2-7|TRBD2|TRBV7-2|.
TGTGCCAGCAGCTTAGAGGTTAGGGGACTAGCGGGACTCTACGAGCAGTACTTC
CASSLEVRGLAGLYEQYF
>TRBJ2-2|TRBD2|TRBV12-5|.
TGTGCTAGTGGTTTGGGACTAGCGGGACGCCCCGGGGAGCTGTTTTTT
CASGLGLAGRPGELFF
>TRBJ2-5|.|TRBV27|.
TGTGCCACCGCCCCCACGAGCGGCCAAGAGACCCAGTACTTC
CATAPTSGQETQYF
>TRBJ1-1|TRBD1|TRBV19|.
TGTGCCAGTAGTATGGGTATCAAGACAGGGGAGAACACTGAAGCTTTCTTT
CASSMGIKTGENTEAFF
>TRBJ2-5|TRBD2|TRBV5-1|once
TGCGCCAGCAGCTTGGGACTAGCGTCAGAGACCCAGTACTTC
CASSLGLASETQYF
>TRBJ1-1|.|TRBV2|.
TGTGCCAGCAGTAGCAGGGCAAACACTGAAGCTTTCTTT
CASSSRANTEAFF
>TRBJ1-1|.|TRBV5-6|.
TGTGCCAGCAGCTCTAGTGGGGACACAATTTCCTCCGGAGCTTTCTTT
CASSSSGDTISSGAFF
>TRBJ2-3|.|TRBV7-9|.
TGTGCCAGCAGCCCCGGGACATGGGCAGCTGATACGCAGTATTTT
CASSPGTWAADTQYF
>TRBJ1-4|.|TRBV28|.
TGTGCCAGCAGTTTATCGACAGCAACTAATGAAAAACTGTTTTTT
CASSLSTATNEKLFF
>TRBJ2-1|.|TRBV27|.
TGTGCCAGCAGTTTGGAGGGCCTTTACAATGAGCAGTTCTTC
CASSLEGLYNEQFF
>TRBJ2-3|TRBD2|TRBV5-1|.
TGCGCCAGCAGCTTGGTTGCGGGAGTGAAAGATACGCAGTATTTT
CASSLVAGVKDTQYF
>TRBJ2-1|.|TRBV2|.
TGTGCCAGCAGTGAAGCGCTTATCGTCATTAGCGATGAGCAGTTCTTC
CASSEALIVISDEQFF
>TRBJ1-1|.|TRBV28|.
TGTGCCAGCAGTAAAAGACAGGTTATACCCGCTGAAGCTTTCTTT
CASSKRQVIPAEAFF
>TRBJ1-4|.|TRBV6-5|.
TGTGCCAGCACCCTGACAGCAACTAATGAAAAACTGTTTTTT
CASTLTATNEKLFF
>TRBJ2-7|.|TRBV6-5|.
TGTGCCAGCAGTCCTTCCGGGTTGGAGCAGTACTTC
CASSPSGLEQYF
>TRBJ2-2|TRBD2|TRBV7-9|.
TGTGCCAGCAGCACCCCCTGGGCGGGAGTCGGTACCGGGGAGCTGTTTTTT
CASSTPWAGVGTGELFF
>TRBJ1-6|TRBD1|TRBV27|.
TGTGCCAGCAGCCGACAGGGAGCCAGTACCAGCTCCTATAATTCACCCCTCCACTTT
CASSRQGASTSSYNSPLHF
>TRBJ2-3|TRBD1|TRBV11-2|once
TGTGCCAGCAGCTTCTCCGGGACAGGGGTGGCAGATACGCAGTATTTT
CASSFSGTGVADTQYF
>TRBJ2-1|.|TRBV4-2|.
TGTGCCAGCAGCCAAAAGTGGGAGGACAAGTTCTTC
CASSQKWEDKFF